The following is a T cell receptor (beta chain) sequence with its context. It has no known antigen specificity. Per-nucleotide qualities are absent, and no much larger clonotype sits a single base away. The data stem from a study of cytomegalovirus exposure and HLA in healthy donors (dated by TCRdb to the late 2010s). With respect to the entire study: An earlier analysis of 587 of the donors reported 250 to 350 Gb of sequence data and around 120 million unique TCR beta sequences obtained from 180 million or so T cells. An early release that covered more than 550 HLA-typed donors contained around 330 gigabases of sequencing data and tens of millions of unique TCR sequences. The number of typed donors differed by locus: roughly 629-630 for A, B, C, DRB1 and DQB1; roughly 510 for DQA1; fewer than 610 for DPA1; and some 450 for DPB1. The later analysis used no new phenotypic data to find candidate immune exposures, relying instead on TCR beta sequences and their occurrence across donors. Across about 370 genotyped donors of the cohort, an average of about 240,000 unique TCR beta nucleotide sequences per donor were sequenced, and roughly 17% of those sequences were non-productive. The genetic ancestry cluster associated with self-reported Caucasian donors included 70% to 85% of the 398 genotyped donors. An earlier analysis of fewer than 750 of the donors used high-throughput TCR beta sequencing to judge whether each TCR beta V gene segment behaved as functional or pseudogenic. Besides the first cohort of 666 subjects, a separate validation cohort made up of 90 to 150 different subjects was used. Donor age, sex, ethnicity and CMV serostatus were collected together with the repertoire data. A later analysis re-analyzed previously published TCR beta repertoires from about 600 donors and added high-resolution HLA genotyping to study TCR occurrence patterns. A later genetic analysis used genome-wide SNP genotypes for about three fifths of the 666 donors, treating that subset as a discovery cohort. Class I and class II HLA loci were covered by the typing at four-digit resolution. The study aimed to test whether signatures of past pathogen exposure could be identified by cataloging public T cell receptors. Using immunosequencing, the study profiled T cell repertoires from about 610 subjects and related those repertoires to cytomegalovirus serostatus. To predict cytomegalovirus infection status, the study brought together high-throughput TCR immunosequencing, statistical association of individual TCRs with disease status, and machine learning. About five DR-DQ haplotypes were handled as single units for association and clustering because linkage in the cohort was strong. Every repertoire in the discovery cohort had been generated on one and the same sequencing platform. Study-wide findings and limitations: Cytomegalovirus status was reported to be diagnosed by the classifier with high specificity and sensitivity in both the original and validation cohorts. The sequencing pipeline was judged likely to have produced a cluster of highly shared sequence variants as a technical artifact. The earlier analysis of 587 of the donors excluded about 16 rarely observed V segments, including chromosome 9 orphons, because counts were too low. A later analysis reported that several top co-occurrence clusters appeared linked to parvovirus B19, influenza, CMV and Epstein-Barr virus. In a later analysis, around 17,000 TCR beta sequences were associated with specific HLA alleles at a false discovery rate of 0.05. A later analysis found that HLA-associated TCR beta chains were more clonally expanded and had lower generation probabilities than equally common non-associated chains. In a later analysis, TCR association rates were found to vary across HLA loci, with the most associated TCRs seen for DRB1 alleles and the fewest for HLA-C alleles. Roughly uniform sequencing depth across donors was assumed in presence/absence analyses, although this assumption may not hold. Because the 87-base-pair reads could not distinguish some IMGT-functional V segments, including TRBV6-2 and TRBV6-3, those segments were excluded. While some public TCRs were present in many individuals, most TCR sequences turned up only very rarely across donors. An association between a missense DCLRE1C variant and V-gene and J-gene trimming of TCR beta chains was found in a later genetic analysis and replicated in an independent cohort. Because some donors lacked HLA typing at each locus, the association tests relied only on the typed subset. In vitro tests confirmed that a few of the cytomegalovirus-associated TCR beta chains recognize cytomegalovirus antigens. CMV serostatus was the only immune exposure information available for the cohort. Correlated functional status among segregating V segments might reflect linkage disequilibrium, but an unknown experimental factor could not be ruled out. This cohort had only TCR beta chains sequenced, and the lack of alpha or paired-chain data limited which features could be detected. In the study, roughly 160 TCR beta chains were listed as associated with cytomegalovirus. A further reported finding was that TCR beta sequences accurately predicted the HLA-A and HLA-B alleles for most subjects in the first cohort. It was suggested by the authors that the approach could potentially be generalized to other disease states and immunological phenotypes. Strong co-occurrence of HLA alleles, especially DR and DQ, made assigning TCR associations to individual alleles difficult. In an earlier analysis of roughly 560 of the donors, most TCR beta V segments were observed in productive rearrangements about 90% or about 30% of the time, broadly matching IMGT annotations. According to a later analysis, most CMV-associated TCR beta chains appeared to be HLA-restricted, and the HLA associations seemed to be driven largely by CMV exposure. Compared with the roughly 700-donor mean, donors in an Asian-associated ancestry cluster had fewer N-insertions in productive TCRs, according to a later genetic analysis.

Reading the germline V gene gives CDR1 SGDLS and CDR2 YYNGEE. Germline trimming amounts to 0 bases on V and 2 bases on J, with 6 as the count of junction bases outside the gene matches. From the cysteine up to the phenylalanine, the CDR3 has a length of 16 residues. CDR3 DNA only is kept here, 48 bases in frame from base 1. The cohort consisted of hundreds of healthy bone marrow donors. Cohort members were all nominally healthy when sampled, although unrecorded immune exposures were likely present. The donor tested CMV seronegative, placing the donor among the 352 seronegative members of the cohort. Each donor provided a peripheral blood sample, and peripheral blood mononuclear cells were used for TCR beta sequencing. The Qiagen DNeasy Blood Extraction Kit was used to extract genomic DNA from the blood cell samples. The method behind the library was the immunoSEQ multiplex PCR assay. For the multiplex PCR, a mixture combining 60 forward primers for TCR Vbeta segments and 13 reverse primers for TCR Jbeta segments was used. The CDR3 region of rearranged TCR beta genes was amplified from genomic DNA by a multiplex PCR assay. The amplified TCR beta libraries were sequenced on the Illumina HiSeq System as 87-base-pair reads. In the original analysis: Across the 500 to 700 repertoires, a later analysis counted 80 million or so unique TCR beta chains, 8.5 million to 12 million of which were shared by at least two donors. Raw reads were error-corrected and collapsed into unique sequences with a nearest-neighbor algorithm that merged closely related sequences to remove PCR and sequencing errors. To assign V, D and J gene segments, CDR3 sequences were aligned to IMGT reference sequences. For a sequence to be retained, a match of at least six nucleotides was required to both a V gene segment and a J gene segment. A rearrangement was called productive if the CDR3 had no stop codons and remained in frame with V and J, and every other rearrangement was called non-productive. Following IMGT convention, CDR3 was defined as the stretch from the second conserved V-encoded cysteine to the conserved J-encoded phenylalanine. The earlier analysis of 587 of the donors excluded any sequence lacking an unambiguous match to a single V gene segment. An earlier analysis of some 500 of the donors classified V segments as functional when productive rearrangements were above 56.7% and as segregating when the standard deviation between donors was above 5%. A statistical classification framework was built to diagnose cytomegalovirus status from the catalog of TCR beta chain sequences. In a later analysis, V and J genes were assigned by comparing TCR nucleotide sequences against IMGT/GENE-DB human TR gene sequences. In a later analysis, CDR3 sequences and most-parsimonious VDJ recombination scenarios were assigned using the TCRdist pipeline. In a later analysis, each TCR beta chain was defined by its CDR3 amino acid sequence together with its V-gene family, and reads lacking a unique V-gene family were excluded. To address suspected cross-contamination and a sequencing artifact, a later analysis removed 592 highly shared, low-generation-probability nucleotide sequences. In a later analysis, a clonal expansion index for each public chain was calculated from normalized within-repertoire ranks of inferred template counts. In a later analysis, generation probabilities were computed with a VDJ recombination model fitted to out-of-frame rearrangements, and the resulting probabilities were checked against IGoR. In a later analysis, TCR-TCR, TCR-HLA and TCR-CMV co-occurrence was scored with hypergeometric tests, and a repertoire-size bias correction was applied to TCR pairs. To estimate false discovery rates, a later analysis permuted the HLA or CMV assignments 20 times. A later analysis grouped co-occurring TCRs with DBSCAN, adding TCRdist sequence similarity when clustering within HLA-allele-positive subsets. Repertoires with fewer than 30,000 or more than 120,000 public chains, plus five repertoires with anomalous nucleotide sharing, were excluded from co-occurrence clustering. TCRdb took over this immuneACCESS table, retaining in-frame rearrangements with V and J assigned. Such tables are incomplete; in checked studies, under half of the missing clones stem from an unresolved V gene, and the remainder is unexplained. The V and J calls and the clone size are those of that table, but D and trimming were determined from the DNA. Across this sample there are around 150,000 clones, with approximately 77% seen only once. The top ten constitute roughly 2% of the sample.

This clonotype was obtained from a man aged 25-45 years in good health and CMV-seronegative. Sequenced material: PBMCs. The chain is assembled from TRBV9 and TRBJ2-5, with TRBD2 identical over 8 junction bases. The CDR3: CASSVGPAGVQETQYF. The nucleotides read TGTGCCAGCAGCGTAGGCCCAGCGGGAGTACAAGAGACCCAGTACTTC.